The 18 T cell receptor beta chains below were found in one sample sequenced in a study of T cells after yellow fever vaccination. TCRdb recomputed calls from the 5' RACE reads with MiXCR, one row per CDR3 protein. Found here are hundreds of thousands of distinct CDR3 sequences, 15% to 20% of them singletons; the top ten hold roughly 19%. The starting material was PBMCs, obtained before the yellow fever booster vaccination. Receptors originate from a man between 18 and 35 years old who received the YFV17D yellow fever vaccine.

This clonotype was seen only a few times. This chain joins TRBV18 and TRBJ2-7, with 7 bases matching TRBD2. The CDR3 sequence is 13 residues long. The V gene end was trimmed by 2 bases and the J gene end by 6 bases; junction bases not matched to a gene: 4. Looked up from germline, CDR1 is KGHSH and CDR2 is LQKENI. The CDR3 loop is CASSPNAGVEQYV. The CDR3 region has the DNA TGTGCCAGCTCACCAAACGCGGGGGTCGAGCAGTACGTC.

This clonotype was recorded many times. The chain is built from TRBV28 and TRBJ2-7; D is perhaps TRBD1 (6 bases). Germline V gene sequence: CDR1 MDHEN, CDR2 SYDVKM. The CDR3 extends over 16 amino acids. V lost 4 bases, J lost 2 bases, and 18 bases lay in between. The CDR3 DNA is TGTGCCAGCAGTTCCACCCGACAGGAAAGGGCCTACGAGCAGTACTTC. As protein: CASSSTRQERAYEQYF.

This clonotype was recorded many times. The chain combines TRBV7-2 with TRBJ1-2; D possibly corresponds to TRBD1 (5 bases). The germline V gene encodes CDR1 SGHTA and CDR2 FQGNSA. CDR3 length equals 15 residues. Trimming took 0 bases from V and 3 from J, leaving 11 bases between them. This chain's CDR3 is CASSLAQFRDYGYTF. CDR3 nucleotides: TGTGCCAGCAGCTTAGCACAGTTCAGGGACTATGGCTACACCTTC.

V and J are TRBV6-5 and TRBJ1-1, with TRBD1 matching over 7 bases. CDR3 size: 14 residues. Germline V gene lookup returns CDR1 MNHEY and CDR2 SVGAGI. Unmatched junction bases numbered 10, after V lost 6 bases and J lost 6 bases. The CDR3 is CASSQRRGGAEAFF. The CDR3 DNA follows: TGTGCCAGCAGCCAACGCAGGGGGGGCGCTGAAGCTTTCTTT.

The V gene is TRBV4-2, the J gene TRBJ2-2; 8 bases line up with TRBD1. Germline V gives CDR1 LGHNA, CDR2 YNFKEQ. The V gene end was trimmed by 11 bases and the J gene end by 5 bases; junction bases not matched to a gene: 16. The CDR3 is 16 residues long. CDR3 residues: CAASLPGGDGTGELFF. The CDR3 bases are TGTGCCGCCTCTCTTCCAGGGGGCGATGGGACCGGGGAGCTGTTTTTT.

This clonotype occurred a few times. The gene calls are TRBV5-1 and TRBJ2-1; TRBD2 matches at 13 bases. The germline gives CDR1 SGHRS, CDR2 YFSETQ. After removal of 0 bases from V and 4 bases from J, the junction contained 4 bases not matched to a gene. This CDR3 spans 17 amino acids. The CDR3 protein is CASSLGLAGGLYNEQFF. CDR3 sequence (DNA): TGCGCCAGCAGCTTGGGACTAGCGGGGGGCCTATACAATGAGCAGTTCTTC.

The gene calls are TRBV30 and TRBJ2-3; 12 bases fit TRBD2. Germline lookup yields CDR1 GTSNPN and CDR2 SVGIG (reference sequence). The J segment lost 11 bases and the V segment lost 0 bases, leaving 6 bases of the junction unmatched. The CDR3 totals 14 residues. The CDR3 reads CAWSVFVTSGGQYF. The CDR3 bases are TGTGCCTGGAGTGTATTTGTGACTAGCGGGGGGCAGTATTTT.

This clonotype showed up just a few times. The chain couples TRBV2 to TRBJ1-6, with TRBD1 identical over 7 bases. The J segment lost 2 bases and the V segment lost 6 bases, leaving 16 bases of the junction unmatched. Germline values: CDR1 SNHLY, CDR2 FYNNEI. This CDR3 has 19 amino acids. The CDR3 spells CASRDRDRVGSPYNSPLHF. The CDR3 region has the DNA TGTGCCAGCAGGGACCGCGACAGGGTAGGAAGTCCCTATAATTCACCCCTCCACTTT.

Many counts were recorded for this clonotype. This chain links TRBV20-1 with TRBJ2-3, with D possibly matching TRBD2 (6 bases). Germline assignment: CDR1 DFQATT and CDR2 SNEGSKA (reference sequence). The CDR3 contains 14 residues. The V and J ends lost 4 bases and 1 base respectively, with 12 bases between them. The CDR3 protein is CSAIGTPGTDTQYF. CDR3 nucleotides: TGCAGTGCTATCGGGACTCCAGGCACAGATACGCAGTATTTT.

The V gene is TRBV11-3, the J gene TRBJ2-7; maybe TRBD2 (6 bases). V lost 5 bases, J lost 3 bases, and 17 bases lay in between. CDR3 size: 15 residues. Germline V gives CDR1 SGHNT, CDR2 YENEEA. This chain's CDR3 is CASSPGGTQIYEQYV. Written as DNA, the CDR3 is TGTGCCAGCAGCCCGGGCGGGACCCAAATCTACGAGCAGTACGTC.

The chain combines TRBV5-1 with TRBJ1-2, with D tentatively TRBD1 (5 bases). Trimming removed 0 bases at V and 8 bases at J, with 11 bases between. The germline V gene encodes CDR1 SGHRS and CDR2 YFSETQ. This CDR3 is built from 13 residues. CDR3: CASSLGRRTGYTF. For the CDR3, the DNA is TGCGCCAGCAGCTTGGGTCGCAGGACAGGCTACACCTTC.

The chain joins TRBV10-1 to TRBJ1-1, with a weak D call TRBD1 (6 bases). The germline V gene encodes CDR1 WNHNN and CDR2 SYGVQD (reference sequence). V lost 6 bases, J lost 6 bases, and 14 bases lay in between. This CDR3 spans 13 amino acids. The CDR3 loop is CASSPRGIAEAFF. The CDR3 nucleotides are TGCGCCAGCAGCCCAAGGGGGATCGCTGAAGCTTTCTTT.

The chain is built from TRBV20-1 and TRBJ2-7; 10 bases match TRBD2. The germline CDR1 and CDR2 sequences are DFQATT and SNEGSKA (reference sequence). The V and J ends lost 6 bases and 2 bases, in that order; junction bases with no gene match: 7. The CDR3 extends over 14 amino acids. The DNA for the CDR3 is TGCAGTGCCCAGACTAGCGGGTCCACCTACGAGCAGTACGTC. It codes for CSAQTSGSTYEQYV.

This clonotype was counted a few times. This chain joins TRBV7-3 and TRBJ2-1, with 9 bases fitting TRBD1. The CDR3 loop spans 15 amino acids. V dropped 4 bases and J dropped 7; count of bases not matched to a gene: 8. In germline, CDR1 is SGHTA, CDR2 FQGTGA. The CDR3 sequence is CASSSPGQGRNEQFF. The CDR3 DNA is TGTGCCAGCAGCTCCCCGGGACAGGGTCGAAATGAGCAGTTCTTC.

This clonotype was recorded a few times. The chain links TRBV4-3 to TRBJ1-2; TRBD1 matches at 9 bases. CDR1 LGHNA and CDR2 YSLEER come from the germline V gene. The CDR3 is 14 amino acids. The J segment lost 5 bases and the V segment lost 3 bases, leaving 4 bases of the junction unmatched. CDR3 sequence reads: CASSQGQGWYGYTF. For the CDR3, the DNA is TGCGCCAGCAGCCAGGGACAGGGTTGGTATGGCTACACCTTC.

The chain joins TRBV11-2 to TRBJ2-2; TRBD1 is a possible D gene (5 bases). Trimming removed 2 bases at V and 7 bases at J, with 8 bases between. The germline V gene has CDR1 SGHAT and CDR2 FQNNGV. The CDR3 is 13 residues long. The CDR3 DNA follows: TGTGCCAGCAGCTTAAAGGGGCGCGGGGAGCTGTTTTTT. Translation gives CASSLKGRGELFF.

Only a few counts were recorded for this clonotype. V is TRBV27 and J is TRBJ1-5; D remains ambiguous. CDR3 length: 16 amino acids. Deletions cut 8 bases from V and 0 bases from J, with 17 bases between. CDR1 is MNHEY and CDR2 is SMNVEV in the germline V gene (reference sequence). In DNA form, the CDR3 reads TGTGCCAGCCTAGACGGTCAGGCCCCTAGCAATCAGCCCCAGCATTTT. Translated: CASLDGQAPSNQPQHF.

This clonotype appeared a few times. The chain is built from TRBV5-1 and TRBJ1-2; a weak D match, TRBD1 (6 bases). CDR3 size: 15 residues. Germline V CDR1 and CDR2: SGHRS, YFSETQ. The germline V and J ends were trimmed by 4 bases and 5 bases, with 18 bases remaining between them. CDR3 in amino acids: CASSPDSGGVYGYTF. CDR3 sequence (DNA): TGCGCCAGCAGCCCCGATTCGGGGGGCGTGTATGGCTACACCTTC.